This passage covers 4 T cell receptor beta chains from one sample sequenced in a study of CD8+CD57+ T cells in acquired aplastic anemia. CDR3 and TCR beta VDJ profiling relied on genomic DNA as the template. TCRdb re-called the reads through MiXCR, storing one row per CDR3 protein. Found here are hundreds of thousands of distinct CDR3 sequences, 65% to 80% of them singletons; the top ten hold 3.5% to 4.5%. The sample comprised sorted CD4+, CD8+, or CD8+CD57+ T cells (not recorded which) from PBMCs. All receptors come from a human donor in good health, serving as a control.

The rearrangement links TRBV20-1 to TRBJ1-6; D is perhaps TRBD1 (5 bases). Trimming left V 4 bases short and J 15 bases short, with 16 bases between. Germline CDR1 and CDR2: DFQATT and SNEGSKA (reference sequence). CDR3 length: 12 amino acids. CDR3 sequence (DNA): TGCAGTGCTACTGGGTTACAGGATAACCTCCACTTT. It is translated as CSATGLQDNLHF.

With regard to this clonotype: Sequence at one end of the junction differs from germline and may be a read error. The chain joins TRBV7-2 to TRBJ1-2; D possibly corresponds to TRBD1 (6 bases). The CDR3 covers 16 residues. The germline V gene has CDR1 SGHTA and CDR2 FQGNSA. CDR3 region: CASSPLGDTPYYAYTF. CDR3 DNA: TGTGCCAGCAGCCCCCTGGGGGACACACCCTATTATGCCTACACCTTC.

The rearrangement uses TRBV12-3 or TRBV12-4 and TRBJ1-2; D is unresolved. V was trimmed by 7 bases and J by 3 bases, leaving 12 bases between them. The CDR3 is made up of 13 amino acids. The CDR3 coding sequence is TGTGCCAGCAAACAACAACAAGACTATGGCTACACCTTC. Translated, it gives CASKQQQDYGYTF.

The genes are TRBV24-1 and TRBJ1-1; 7 nucleotides agree with TRBD1. CDR3 length: 15 amino acids. Germline CDR1 and CDR2: KGHDR and SFDVKD. Germline trimming cut 11 bases from V and 10 bases from J; bases unmatched to any gene: 21. CDR3 amino acids: CASSLSQGGGAAAFF. The CDR3 DNA reads as TGTGCCAGCAGCTTGTCGCAGGGGGGAGGCGCTGCAGCTTTCTTT.